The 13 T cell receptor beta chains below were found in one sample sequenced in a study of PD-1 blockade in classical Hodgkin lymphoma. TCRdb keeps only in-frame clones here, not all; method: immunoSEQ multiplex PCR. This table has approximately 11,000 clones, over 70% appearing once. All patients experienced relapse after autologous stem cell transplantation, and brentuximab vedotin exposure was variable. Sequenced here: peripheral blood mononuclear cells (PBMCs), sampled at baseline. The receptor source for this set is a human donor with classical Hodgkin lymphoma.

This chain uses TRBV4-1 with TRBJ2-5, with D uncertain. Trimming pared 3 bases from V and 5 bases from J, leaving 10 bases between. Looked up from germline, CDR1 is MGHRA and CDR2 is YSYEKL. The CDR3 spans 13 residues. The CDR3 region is CASSQGIRETQYF. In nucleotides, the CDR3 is TGCGCCAGCAGCCAGGGGATACGGGAGACCCAGTACTTC.

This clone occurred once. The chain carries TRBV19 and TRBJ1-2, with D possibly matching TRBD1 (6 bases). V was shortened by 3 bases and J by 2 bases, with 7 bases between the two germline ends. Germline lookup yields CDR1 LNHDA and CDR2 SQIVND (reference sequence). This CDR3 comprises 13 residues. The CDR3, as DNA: TGTGCCAGTAGTATTGACAGGAACTATGGCTACACCTTC. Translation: CASSIDRNYGYTF.

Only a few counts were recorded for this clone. The CDR3 region is CASSPPSTDTQYF. The CDR3 DNA follows: TGCGCCAGCAGCCCCCCCAGCACAGATACGCAGTATTTT. The rearrangement uses TRBV5-1 and TRBJ2-3; D remains ambiguous. Germline V lookup: CDR1 SGHRS, CDR2 YFSETQ. Trimming removed 4 bases at V and 0 bases at J, with 6 bases between. This CDR3 has 13 residues.

The DNA of the CDR3 is TGTGCCAGCAGTACTTACAATGAGCAGTTCTTC. Translating gives CASSTYNEQFF. The rearrangement links TRBV6-5 to TRBJ2-1; D unclear. CDR3 length: 11 residues. V lost 5 bases, J lost 4 bases, and 3 bases lay in between. Germline lookup yields CDR1 MNHEY and CDR2 SVGAGI.

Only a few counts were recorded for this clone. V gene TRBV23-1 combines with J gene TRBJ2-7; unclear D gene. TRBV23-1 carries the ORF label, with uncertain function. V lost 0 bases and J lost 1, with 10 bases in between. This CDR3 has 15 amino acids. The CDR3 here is CASSQSKRFSYEQYF. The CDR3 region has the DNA TGCGCCAGCAGTCAATCAAAGCGATTTTCCTACGAGCAGTACTTC.

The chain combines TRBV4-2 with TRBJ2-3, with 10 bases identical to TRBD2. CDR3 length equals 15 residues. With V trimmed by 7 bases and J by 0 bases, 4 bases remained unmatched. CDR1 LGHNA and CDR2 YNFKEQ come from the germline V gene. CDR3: CASNSGGFSTDTQYF. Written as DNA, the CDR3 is TGTGCCAGCAATAGCGGGGGGTTTAGCACAGATACGCAGTATTTT.

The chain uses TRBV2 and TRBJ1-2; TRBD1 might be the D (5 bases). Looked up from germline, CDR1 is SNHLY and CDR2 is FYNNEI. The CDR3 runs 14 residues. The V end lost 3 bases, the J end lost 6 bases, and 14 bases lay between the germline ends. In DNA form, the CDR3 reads TGTGCCAGCAGTGATATTGGGGGTCCCGATGGCTACACCTTC. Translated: CASSDIGGPDGYTF.

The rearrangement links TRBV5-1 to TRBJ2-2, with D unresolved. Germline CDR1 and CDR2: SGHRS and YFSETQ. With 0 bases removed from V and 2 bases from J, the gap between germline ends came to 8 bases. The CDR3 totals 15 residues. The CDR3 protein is CASSLGNLNTGELFF. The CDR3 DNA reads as TGCGCCAGCAGCTTGGGGAACTTAAACACCGGGGAGCTGTTTTTT.

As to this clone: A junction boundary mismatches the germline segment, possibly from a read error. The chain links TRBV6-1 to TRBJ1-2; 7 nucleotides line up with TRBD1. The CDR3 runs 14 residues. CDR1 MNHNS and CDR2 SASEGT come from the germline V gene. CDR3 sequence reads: CASSEYGQDYGHTF. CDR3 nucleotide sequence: TGTGCCAGCAGTGAATACGGACAGGACTATGGCCACACCTTC.

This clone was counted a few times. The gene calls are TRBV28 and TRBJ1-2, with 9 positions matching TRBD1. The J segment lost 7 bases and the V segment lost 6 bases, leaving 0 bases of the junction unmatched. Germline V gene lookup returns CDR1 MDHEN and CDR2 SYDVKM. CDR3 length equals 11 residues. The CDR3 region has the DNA TGTGCCAGCAGGGACAGGGGTGGCTACACCTTC. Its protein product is CASRDRGGYTF.

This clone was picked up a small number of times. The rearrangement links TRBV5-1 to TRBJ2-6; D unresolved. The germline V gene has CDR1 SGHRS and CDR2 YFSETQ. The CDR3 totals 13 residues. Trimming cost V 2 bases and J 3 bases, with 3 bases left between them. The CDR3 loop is CASSLFGANVLTF. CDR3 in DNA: TGCGCCAGCAGCTTATTTGGGGCCAACGTCCTGACTTTC.

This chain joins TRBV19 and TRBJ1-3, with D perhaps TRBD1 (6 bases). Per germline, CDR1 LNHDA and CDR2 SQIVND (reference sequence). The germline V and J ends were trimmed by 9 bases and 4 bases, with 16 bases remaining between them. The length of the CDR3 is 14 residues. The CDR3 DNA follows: TGTGCCAGCGGACACAGGGTCGCAGGAAACACCATATATTTT. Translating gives CASGHRVAGNTIYF.

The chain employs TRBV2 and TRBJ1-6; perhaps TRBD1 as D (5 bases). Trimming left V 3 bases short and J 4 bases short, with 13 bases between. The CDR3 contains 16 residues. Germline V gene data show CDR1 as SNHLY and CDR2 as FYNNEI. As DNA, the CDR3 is TGTGCCAGCAGTGATGGTAGGGGAAATTATAATTCACCCCTCCACTTT. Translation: CASSDGRGNYNSPLHF.